What follows describes a single T cell receptor beta chain. Repertoires were generated with immunoSEQ multiplex PCR, while TCRdb's copy carries only in-frame clones and drops some. The data show about 180,000 clones, more than 75% seen once. Trimming left V 0 bases short and J 7 bases short, with 13 bases between. Germline V gene lookup returns CDR1 LGHNA and CDR2 YSLEER. There are 15 residues in the CDR3. The entry originates in a study of blood T cell repertoires in COVID-19. V gene TRBV4-3 combines with J gene TRBJ2-1; D might be TRBD2 (6 bases). The sample taken for sequencing was peripheral blood. The clonotype originates from a woman aged 70-85 years with COVID-19, enrolled during active disease. CDR3 coding DNA: TGCGCCAGCAGCCAAGATGAGACTAGAGGAAATGAGCAGTTCTTC. This sequence encodes CASSQDETRGNEQFF.